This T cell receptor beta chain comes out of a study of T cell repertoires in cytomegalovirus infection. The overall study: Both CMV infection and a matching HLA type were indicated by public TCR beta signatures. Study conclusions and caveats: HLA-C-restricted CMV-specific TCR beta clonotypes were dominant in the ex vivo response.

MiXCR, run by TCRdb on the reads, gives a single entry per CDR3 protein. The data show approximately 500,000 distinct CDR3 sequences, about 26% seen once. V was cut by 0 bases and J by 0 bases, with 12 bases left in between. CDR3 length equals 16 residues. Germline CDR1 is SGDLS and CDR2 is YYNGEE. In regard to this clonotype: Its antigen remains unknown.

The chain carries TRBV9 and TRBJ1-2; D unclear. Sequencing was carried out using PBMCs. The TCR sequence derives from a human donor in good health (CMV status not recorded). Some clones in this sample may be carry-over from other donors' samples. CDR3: CASSVGGRPTNYGYTF. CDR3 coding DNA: TGTGCCAGCAGCGTAGGAGGCAGACCTACTAACTATGGCTACACCTTC.